Presented here are 14 T cell receptor beta chains from one specimen sequenced in a study of blood T cell repertoires in COVID-19 (TCRdb year 2020). The receptor library was made with the immunoSEQ multiplex PCR assay. The clones in this table, taken by TCRdb from immuneACCESS, are in-frame only. Not every clone is retained; where verified, under half of the shortfall comes from an unresolved V gene, and the cause of the rest is unknown. The sample table holds about 330,000 clones, of which roughly 88% were seen once. The top ten clonotypes cover under 6% of the sample. The source material was PBMCs or T cells enriched from blood (not recorded which). All receptors derive from a man aged 30-40 years who had recovered from COVID-19.

The J gene is TRBJ2-1, the V gene TRBV7-9; 7 positions match TRBD2. V lost 4 bases to trimming and J lost 0 bases; unmatched junction nucleotides: 6. Germline-derived CDR1 and CDR2 are SEHNR and FQNEAQ (reference sequence). The CDR3 runs to 16 residues. The CDR3 region is CASSSGAGSSYNEQFF. The CDR3 coding sequence is TGTGCCAGCAGCTCTGGAGCGGGGAGCTCCTACAATGAGCAGTTCTTC.

This clone occurred a few times. The rearrangement joins TRBV19 to TRBJ1-1, with TRBD1 identical over 8 bases. The length of the CDR3 is 15 residues. V was pared by 6 bases and J by 1 base, with 7 bases of the junction left unmatched. Germline CDR1 is LNHDA and CDR2 is SQIVND (reference sequence). The CDR3 region is CASRTGAKQNTEAFF. The CDR3 nucleotides read TGTGCCAGTAGGACAGGGGCGAAGCAGAACACTGAAGCTTTCTTT.

This sequence joins TRBV24-1 and TRBJ2-1; D uncertain. This CDR3 spans 14 amino acids. CDR1 KGHDR and CDR2 SFDVKD come from the germline V gene. The V and J ends lost 2 bases and 10 bases respectively, with 14 bases between them. CDR3 region: CATSDSLTFDEQFF. CDR3 DNA sequence: TGTGCCACCAGTGATTCACTAACCTTTGACGAGCAGTTCTTC.

The rearrangement links TRBV7-8 to TRBJ2-5, with TRBD1 identical over 8 bases. Germline trimming cut 2 bases from V and 2 bases from J; bases unmatched to any gene: 4. Germline CDR1 reads SGHVS; CDR2 reads FQNEAQ. The CDR3 extends over 15 amino acids. CDR3 DNA: TGTGCCAGCAGCTTATATGGACAGGGACAAGAGACCCAGTACTTC. It specifies CASSLYGQGQETQYF.

This clone was picked up one time. V usage is TRBV6-5 and J usage is TRBJ1-5; 9 bases match TRBD1. Germline values: CDR1 MNHEY, CDR2 SVGAGI. V lost 6 bases and J lost 6; bases outside the gene matches: 9. CDR3 size: 15 residues. CDR3 sequence reads: CASRRDRVGGQPQHF. The CDR3 DNA follows: TGTGCCAGCAGAAGGGACAGGGTGGGGGGTCAGCCCCAGCATTTT.

J is TRBJ1-3 and V is TRBV7-6, with D tentatively TRBD1 (6 bases). Trimming removed 3 bases at V and 2 bases at J, with 14 bases between. The CDR3 runs to 16 residues. Germline V gene lookup returns CDR1 SGHVS and CDR2 FNYEAQ. As DNA, the CDR3 is TGTGCCAGCAGCTTGGAGAACAGGGTCACTGGAAACACCATATATTTT. Translating it yields CASSLENRVTGNTIYF.

The chain recombines TRBV11-3 with TRBJ2-3, with D maybe TRBD2 (5 bases). Trimming pared 1 base from V and 6 bases from J, leaving 14 bases between. Germline V gene lookup returns CDR1 SGHNT and CDR2 YENEEA. This CDR3 spans 15 amino acids. In DNA, the CDR3 is TGTGCCAGCAGCTTAGGGGAGTCAGCTACTGATACGCAGTATTTT. As protein: CASSLGESATDTQYF.

The gene calls are TRBV4-1 and TRBJ1-1; D is unclear. V was clipped by 4 bases and J by 1 base, with 16 bases between them. The CDR3 totals 16 residues. The germline V gene has CDR1 MGHRA and CDR2 YSYEKL. CDR3 protein: CASSPRSVQPNTEAFF. The CDR3 coding sequence is TGCGCCAGCAGCCCCCGGTCTGTTCAACCGAACACTGAAGCTTTCTTT.

Only a few counts were recorded for this clone. The chain links TRBV7-2 to TRBJ1-5; TRBD1 matches 7 bases. The CDR3 length is 12 residues. CDR1 and CDR2 from the germline V gene are SGHTA and FQGNSA. The ends lost 5 bases at V and 16 bases at J; junction bases unmatched: 11. CDR3 amino acids: CASSTETGLKHF. CDR3 DNA: TGTGCCAGCAGCACCGAGACAGGGTTAAAACATTTT. Looking up the rest from reference TRBV7-2 and TRBJ1-5 gives the full variable domain: GAGVSQSPSNKVTEKGKDVELRCDPISGHTALYWYRQSLGQGLEFLIYFQGNSAPDKSGLPSDRFSAERTGGSVSTLTIQRTQQEDSAVYLCASSTETGLKHFGDGTRLSIL.

The rearrangement joins TRBV5-5 to TRBJ1-1; D gene ambiguous. The germline gives CDR1 SGHKS, CDR2 YYEKEE (reference sequence). Trimming removed 0 bases from V and 1 base from J, with 4 bases in between. This CDR3 region has 13 residues. The CDR3 coding sequence is TGTGCCAGCAGCTTGGCAGGGAACACTGAAGCTTTCTTT. Protein: CASSLAGNTEAFF.

This clone was picked up one time. Other DNA sequences in the same sample also yield this CDR3. The chain employs TRBV5-1 and TRBJ2-7; TRBD2 aligns across 9 bases. This CDR3 comprises 15 residues. From germline, CDR1 is SGHRS and CDR2 YFSETQ. The J segment lost 0 bases and the V segment lost 4 bases, leaving 5 bases of the junction unmatched. The DNA of the CDR3 is TGCGCCAGCAGCCCCAGCGGGGGGAGCTCCTACGAGCAGTACTTC. Protein sequence: CASSPSGGSSYEQYF.

This chain joins TRBV10-3 and TRBJ2-7; TRBD2 agrees at 8 bases. CDR1 and CDR2 (germline): ENHRY, SYGVKD. V trimming: 5 bases; J trimming: 1 base; junction bases outside the gene matches: 7. CDR3 length: 15 amino acids. The CDR3 nucleotides read TGTGCCATCAGTATTGGGACTAGTGTGTCCTACGAGCAGTACTTC. This encodes CAISIGTSVSYEQYF.

V and J are TRBV7-9 and TRBJ1-3; 9 nucleotides agree with TRBD1. Germline CDR1 SEHNR, CDR2 FQNEAQ (reference sequence). The CDR3 runs 15 residues. After removal of 5 bases from V and 8 bases from J, the junction contained 10 bases not matched to a gene. The CDR3 loop reads CASSQGDRDDHTIYF. In DNA, the CDR3 is TGTGCCAGCAGCCAGGGGGACAGGGACGATCACACCATATATTTT.

The chain links TRBV3-1 (or the pseudogene TRBV3-2) to TRBJ2-1; a weak D match, TRBD2 (6 bases). The CDR3 consists of 17 residues. CDR1 is LGHDT and CDR2 is YNNKEL in the germline V gene (reference sequence). V lost 3 bases and J 1 base, leaving 16 bases between the germline ends. This CDR3 is CASSHLEAGGSYNEQFF. DNA of the CDR3: TGTGCCAGCAGCCACTTAGAAGCCGGGGGTTCCTACAATGAGCAGTTCTTC.